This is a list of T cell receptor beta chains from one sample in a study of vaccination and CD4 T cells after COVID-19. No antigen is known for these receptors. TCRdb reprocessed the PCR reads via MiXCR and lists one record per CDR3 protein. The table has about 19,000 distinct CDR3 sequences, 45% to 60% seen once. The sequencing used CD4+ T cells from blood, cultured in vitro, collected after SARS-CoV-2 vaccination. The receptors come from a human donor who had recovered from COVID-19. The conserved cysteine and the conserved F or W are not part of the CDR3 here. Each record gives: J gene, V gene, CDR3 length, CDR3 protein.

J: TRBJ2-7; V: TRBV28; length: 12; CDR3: ASSPSATLYEQY
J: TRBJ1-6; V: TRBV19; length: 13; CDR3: ASSILGLTNSPLH
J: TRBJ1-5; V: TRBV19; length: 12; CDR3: ASRAGTANQPQH
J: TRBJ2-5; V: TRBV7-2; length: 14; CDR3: ASSRTGRGGRETQY
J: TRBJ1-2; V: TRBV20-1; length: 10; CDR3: SAEDINYGYT
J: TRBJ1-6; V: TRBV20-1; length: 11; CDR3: SARMVYNSPLH
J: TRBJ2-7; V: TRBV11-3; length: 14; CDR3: ASSLATGTGSYEQY
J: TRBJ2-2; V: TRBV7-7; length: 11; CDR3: ASSLDSLGELF
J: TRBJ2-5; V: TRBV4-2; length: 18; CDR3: ASSQESSNGLAGPTETQY
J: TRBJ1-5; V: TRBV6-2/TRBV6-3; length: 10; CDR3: VSKASNQPQH
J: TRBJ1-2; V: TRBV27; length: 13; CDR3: ASSQGPATGIGYT
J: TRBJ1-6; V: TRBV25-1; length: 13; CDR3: ASSESGTGNSPLH
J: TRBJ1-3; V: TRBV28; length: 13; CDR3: ASSLSGVAGNTIY